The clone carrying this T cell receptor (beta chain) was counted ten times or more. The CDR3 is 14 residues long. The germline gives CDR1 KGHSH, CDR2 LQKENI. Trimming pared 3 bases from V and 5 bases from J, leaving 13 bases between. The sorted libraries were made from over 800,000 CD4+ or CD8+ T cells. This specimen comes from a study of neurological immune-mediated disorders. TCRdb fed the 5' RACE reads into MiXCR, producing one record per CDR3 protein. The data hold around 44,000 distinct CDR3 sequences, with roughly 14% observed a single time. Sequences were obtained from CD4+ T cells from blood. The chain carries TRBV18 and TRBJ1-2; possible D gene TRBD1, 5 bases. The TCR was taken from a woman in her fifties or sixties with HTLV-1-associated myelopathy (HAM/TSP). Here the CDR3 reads CASSPGAHNYGYTF. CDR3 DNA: TGTGCCAGCTCACCTGGGGCTCACAATTATGGCTACACCTTC.